One and the same sample provided the 26 T cell receptor beta chains below, sequenced in a study of T cell responses to AZD1222 COVID-19 vaccine. Measured with immunoSEQ multiplex PCR; TCRdb has only the in-frame clones, and not every one. The sample holds approximately 270,000 clones, about 94% seen once. Sequencing used peripheral blood, obtained 28 days after the second AZD1222 dose. The receptors were gathered from an adult who received the AZD1222 COVID-19 vaccine.

This clone showed up just a few times. The chain links TRBV3-1 (or the pseudogene TRBV3-2) to TRBJ1-4; 7 nucleotides line up with TRBD1. Germline V CDR1 and CDR2: LGHDT, YNNKEL (reference sequence). The CDR3 has 17 residues. V shed 4 bases and J 0 bases; nucleotides not matched to a gene: 8. CDR3 nucleotides: TGTGCCAGCAGCCTTTGGACAGGCGCCACAACTAATGAAAAACTGTTTTTT. Protein sequence: CASSLWTGATTNEKLFF.

The CDR3 DNA reads as TGTGCCAGTGGACGACAGGGTGGGGGTTCAGAAAAACTGTTTTTT. Protein product: CASGRQGGGSEKLFF. This chain uses TRBV19 with TRBJ1-4; 7 bases agree with TRBD1. Per germline, CDR1 LNHDA and CDR2 SQIVND (reference sequence). The junction had 14 bases not matched to a gene; V was cut back by 8 bases and J by 8 bases. This CDR3 comprises 15 residues.

Concerning this clone itself: Other DNA sequences in the sample encode the same CDR3. The V and J genes are TRBV7-8 and TRBJ1-5; D may be TRBD1 (5 bases). Germline assignment: CDR1 SGHVS and CDR2 FQNEAQ. The length of the CDR3 is 14 residues. V was trimmed by 1 base and J by 2 bases, leaving 6 bases between them. The CDR3 region is CASSLGGGNQPQHF. The CDR3 DNA reads TGTGCCAGCAGCTTAGGGGGGGGCAATCAGCCCCAGCATTTT.

The chain uses TRBV4-2 and TRBJ2-3; 10 nucleotides line up with TRBD2. Germline assignment: CDR1 LGHNA and CDR2 YNFKEQ. CDR3 length equals 16 residues. The V gene end was trimmed by 0 bases and the J gene end by 2 bases; junction bases not matched to a gene: 2. The CDR3 loop reads CASSQEAGGNTDTQYF. CDR3 in DNA: TGTGCCAGCAGCCAAGAAGCGGGGGGGAACACAGATACGCAGTATTTT.

The rearrangement uses TRBV5-4 and TRBJ1-3, with a tentative D call TRBD1 (5 bases). Looked up from germline, CDR1 is SGHNT and CDR2 is YYREEE (reference sequence). Trimming cost V 3 bases and J 0 bases, with 19 bases left between them. The CDR3 is 18 amino acids. CDR3 coding DNA: TGTGCCAGCAGCTCCGGAGGGGAGAGGGGTCTCTCTGGAAACACCATATATTTT. It is translated as CASSSGGERGLSGNTIYF.

The chain recombines TRBV2 with TRBJ1-2; D ambiguous. The CDR3 has 13 amino acids. V was trimmed by 4 bases and J by 2 bases, leaving 8 bases between them. Germline V gene sequence: CDR1 SNHLY, CDR2 FYNNEI. This CDR3 reads CASSGRTNYGYTF. The CDR3 bases are TGTGCCAGCAGTGGTCGGACCAACTATGGCTACACCTTC.

This clone appeared a few times. This chain joins TRBV7-2 and TRBJ1-5; possible D gene TRBD1, 6 bases. V gave up 4 bases and J gave up 1 base, with 11 bases separating them. Germline assignment: CDR1 SGHTA and CDR2 FQGNSA. CDR3 length: 15 residues. The CDR3 coding sequence is TGTGCCAGCAGCTCAGTAGGACAGAGCAATCAGCCCCAGCATTTT. It codes for CASSSVGQSNQPQHF.

The chain has TRBV6-1 and TRBJ1-6; unclear D gene. This CDR3 region has 17 residues. The germline gives CDR1 MNHNS, CDR2 SASEGT. Trimming pared 2 bases from V and 4 bases from J, leaving 15 bases between. The CDR3 spells CASSEYDREGYNSPLHF. The CDR3 bases are TGTGCCAGCAGTGAATATGATCGGGAGGGTTATAATTCACCCCTCCACTTT.

The rearrangement links TRBV6-5 to TRBJ1-2, with D perhaps TRBD1 (5 bases). Deletions cut 0 bases from V and 8 bases from J, with 16 bases between. There are 15 residues in the CDR3. Germline lookup yields CDR1 MNHEY and CDR2 SVGAGI. The CDR3 here is CASSYSGDHPEGYTF. In nucleotides, the CDR3 is TGTGCCAGCAGTTACTCGGGGGACCACCCGGAAGGCTACACCTTC.

This chain uses TRBV4-3 with TRBJ2-1; TRBD2 matches 8 bases. The V gene's germline CDR1 is LGHNA and CDR2 YSLEER. J lost 6 bases, V lost 1 base, and 11 bases had no gene match. The CDR3 runs to 17 residues. CDR3 sequence (DNA): TGCGCCAGCAGCCAAGCTGGGGGCACGGGAGGGGTCAATGAGCAGTTCTTC. It is translated as CASSQAGGTGGVNEQFF.

V is TRBV7-9 and J is TRBJ2-7; possible D gene TRBD2, 8 bases. This CDR3 region has 14 residues. V was shortened by 5 bases and J by 6 bases, with 17 bases between the two germline ends. Germline values: CDR1 SEHNR, CDR2 FQNEAQ (reference sequence). The CDR3 here is CASSPRGLAGEQYF. CDR3 in DNA: TGTGCCAGCAGCCCAAGGGGGCTAGCGGGCGAGCAGTACTTC.

The CDR3: CASSPDRAYEQYF. Here the CDR3 DNA reads TGCGCCAGCAGCCCAGACAGGGCCTACGAGCAGTACTTC. The chain links TRBV5-1 to TRBJ2-7; 7 positions match TRBD1. Germline lookup yields CDR1 SGHRS and CDR2 YFSETQ. Unmatched junction bases numbered 3, after V lost 4 bases and J lost 2 bases. The CDR3 contains 13 residues.

The genes are TRBV2 and TRBJ2-5; D gene ambiguous. The CDR3 is 10 amino acids. The germline gives CDR1 SNHLY, CDR2 FYNNEI. Trimming left V 6 bases short and J 4 bases short, with 3 bases between. The CDR3 is CASSRETQYF. The CDR3 nucleotides read TGTGCCAGCAGCAGAGAGACCCAGTACTTC.

The chain couples TRBV5-6 to TRBJ2-5, with D unresolved. Trimming took 2 bases from V and 1 from J, leaving 0 bases between them. The germline V gene has CDR1 SGHDT and CDR2 YYEEEE. This CDR3 has 11 residues. The CDR3 reads CASSFQETQYF. The CDR3 DNA reads TGTGCCAGCAGCTTCCAAGAGACCCAGTACTTC.

Concerning this clone: This sample includes further DNA sequences coding for the same CDR3. The CDR3 sequence: CASSLDLNTEAFF. The CDR3 DNA reads as TGTGCCAGCAGCCTTGACCTGAACACTGAAGCTTTCTTT. This chain uses TRBV7-3 with TRBJ1-1; no clear D gene. Looked up from germline, CDR1 is SGHTA and CDR2 is FQGTGA. Between the trimmed V and J ends, which lost 5 bases and 0 bases, there was a span of 7 bases. The CDR3 totals 13 residues.

The V call is TRBV9, the J call TRBJ2-3; 10 positions match TRBD2. CDR3 length: 15 residues. The V gene end was trimmed by 3 bases and the J gene end by 6 bases; junction bases not matched to a gene: 7. Germline V gene data show CDR1 as SGDLS and CDR2 as YYNGEE. As DNA, the CDR3 is TGTGCCAGCAGCGCGTATAGCGGGGGGAGGGATACGCAGTATTTT. This codes for CASSAYSGGRDTQYF.

The chain couples TRBV28 to TRBJ1-2; D is unclear. The V end lost 3 bases, the J end lost 8 bases, and 16 bases lay between the germline ends. The CDR3 covers 14 residues. The V gene's germline CDR1 is MDHEN and CDR2 SYDVKM. CDR3 residues: CASSLAQRTGGYTF. The CDR3 bases are TGTGCCAGCAGTTTGGCCCAAAGAACGGGGGGCTACACCTTC.

The chain uses TRBV6-5 and TRBJ1-1; TRBD1 matches 8 bases. The germline gives CDR1 MNHEY, CDR2 SVGAGI. The CDR3 runs to 14 residues. J was trimmed by 5 bases and V by 5 bases; bases with no gene match: 7. Here the CDR3 DNA reads TGTGCCAGCAGTAGGGGGCAGGGGGCTACTGAAGCTTTCTTT. Translated: CASSRGQGATEAFF.

The chain joins TRBV7-8 to TRBJ1-5; no reliable D call. The CDR3 runs to 14 residues. Per the germline V gene, CDR1 is SGHVS and CDR2 is FQNEAQ. The V end lost 1 base, the J end lost 0 bases, and 4 bases lay between the germline ends. CDR3 in amino acids: CASSLGASNQPQHF. As DNA, the CDR3 is TGTGCCAGCAGCTTAGGTGCTAGCAATCAGCCCCAGCATTTT.

This chain links TRBV2 with TRBJ1-2; D remains unclear. The length of the CDR3 is 13 residues. Germline CDR1 SNHLY, CDR2 FYNNEI. V lost 3 bases to trimming and J lost 11 bases, with 16 bases between them. The CDR3 loop is CASSDPWEDVYTF. Written as DNA, the CDR3 is TGTGCCAGCAGTGACCCATGGGAGGACGTTTACACCTTC.

This chain uses TRBV19 with TRBJ1-6; weak D call: TRBD1 (5 bases). V shed 4 bases and J shed 7 bases, with 11 bases lying between them. The CDR3 sequence is 14 residues long. Germline CDR1 and CDR2: LNHDA and SQIVND (reference sequence). CDR3 nucleotide sequence: TGTGCCAGTAGTACGCAGGGCCTCAATTCACCCCTCCACTTT. Its translation: CASSTQGLNSPLHF.

This clone was seen just once. This chain joins TRBV28 and TRBJ1-1; TRBD1 matches at 9 bases. Germline CDR1 and CDR2: MDHEN and SYDVKM. V lost 6 bases to trimming and J lost 6 bases; unmatched junction nucleotides: 5. This CDR3 is built from 13 residues. The CDR3 protein is CASRLQGAPEAFF. CDR3 in DNA: TGTGCCAGCAGGTTACAGGGGGCGCCTGAAGCTTTCTTT.

The gene calls are TRBV30 and TRBJ1-5; a weak D match, TRBD1 (5 bases). V lost 2 bases and J lost 5, with 10 bases in between. The CDR3 extends over 13 amino acids. The germline V gene encodes CDR1 GTSNPN and CDR2 SVGIG (reference sequence). CDR3 region: CAWSPGGDQPQHF. The CDR3 DNA sequence: TGTGCCTGGAGTCCGGGGGGGGATCAGCCCCAGCATTTT. Full variable domain (rest looked up from reference TRBV30 and TRBJ1-5): SQTIHQWPATLVQPVGSPLSLECTVEGTSNPNLYWYRQAAGRGLQLLFYSVGIGQISSEVPQNLSASRPQDRQFILSSKKLLLSDSGFYLCAWSPGGDQPQHFGDGTRLSIL.

This chain uses TRBV7-2 with TRBJ1-1; 8 bases line up with TRBD1. This CDR3 comprises 13 residues. The trim removed 0 bases at V and 11 bases at J, leaving 5 bases unmatched. The V gene's germline CDR1 is SGHTA and CDR2 FQGNSA. Here the CDR3 reads CASSLATGVLAFF. DNA for the CDR3: TGTGCCAGCAGCTTAGCGACAGGGGTGTTGGCTTTCTTT.

V usage is TRBV19 and J usage is TRBJ2-7; D perhaps matches TRBD1 (5 bases). The CDR3 runs to 13 residues. The germline gives CDR1 LNHDA, CDR2 SQIVND (reference sequence). V lost 5 bases, J lost 1 base, and 9 bases lay in between. The CDR3 DNA sequence: TGTGCCAGTAGTCCCGGACATTCCTACGAGCAGTACTTC. It translates to CASSPGHSYEQYF.

This clone was detected once. The chain combines TRBV5-4 with TRBJ2-3; D unresolved. CDR1 is SGHNT and CDR2 is YYREEE in the germline V gene (reference sequence). V was trimmed by 0 bases and J by 2 bases, leaving 7 bases between them. This CDR3 is built from 14 residues. CDR3 residues: CASSLDLPTDTQYF. Here the CDR3 DNA reads TGTGCCAGCAGCTTGGACCTTCCCACAGATACGCAGTATTTT.